This T cell receptor beta chain is from a study of cytomegalovirus exposure and HLA in healthy donors. Turning to the study itself: Roughly 85 million unique TCRs from HLA-typed donors made up an early data release.

On this clone: Its specificity is not known.

General observations from the study: Earlier analysis found most TCR beta V segments productive about 87% or about 30% of the time.

Use of 60 Vbeta and 13 Jbeta primers characterized the PCR. Clones were read by immunoSEQ multiplex PCR, and TCRdb kept only the in-frame ones, dropping some. The table shows under 65,000 clones, with approximately 84% occurring only once. Sequencing input: PBMCs. The sequence derives from a man between 50 and 59 years old in good health and CMV-seronegative.

The CDR3 here is CASSLSGVQGEKLFF. The CDR3 nucleotides read TGTGCCAGCAGCCTTAGTGGGGTCCAGGGTGAAAAACTGTTTTTT. The chain uses TRBV9 and TRBJ1-4; weak D call: TRBD1 (5 bases). This CDR3 contains 15 residues. Deletions cut 4 bases from V and 7 bases from J, with 17 bases between. CDR1 is SGDLS, CDR2 YYNGEE, per germline. The full variable domain, rest sourced from reference TRBV9 and TRBJ1-4, is DSGVTQTPKHLITATGQRVTLRCSPRSGDLSVYWYQQSLDQGLQFLIQYYNGEERAKGNILERFSAQQFPDLHSELNLSSLELGDSALYFCASSLSGVQGEKLFFGSGTQLSVL.